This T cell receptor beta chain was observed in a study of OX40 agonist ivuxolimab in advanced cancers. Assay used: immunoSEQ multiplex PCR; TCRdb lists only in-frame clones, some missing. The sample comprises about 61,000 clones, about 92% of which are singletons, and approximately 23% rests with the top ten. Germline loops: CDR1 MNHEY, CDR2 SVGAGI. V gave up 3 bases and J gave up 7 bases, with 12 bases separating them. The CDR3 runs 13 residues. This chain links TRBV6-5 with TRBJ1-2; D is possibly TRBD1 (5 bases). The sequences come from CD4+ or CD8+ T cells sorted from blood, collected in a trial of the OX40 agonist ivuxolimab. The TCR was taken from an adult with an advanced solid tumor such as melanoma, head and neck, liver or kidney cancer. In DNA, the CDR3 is TGTGCCAGCAGTTATCACCAGGGTGGTGGCTACACCTTC. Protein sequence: CASSYHQGGGYTF.